The 17 T cell receptor beta chains below come from one sample, sequenced in a study of blood T cell repertoires in COVID-19. Here immunoSEQ multiplex PCR was the method, and the copy in TCRdb shows in-frame clones only, minus some. The table lists around 94,000 clones, around 81% of them singletons. Sequenced sample: peripheral blood. The receptors derive from a man aged 60-69 years with acute or convalescent COVID-19.

The rearrangement links TRBV5-4 to TRBJ1-4; 10 bases are a match to TRBD1. J lost 7 bases, V lost 4 bases, and 7 bases had no gene match. The V gene's germline CDR1 is SGHNT and CDR2 YYREEE (reference sequence). This CDR3 is built from 15 residues. The CDR3 protein is CASSLPGQGLEKLFF. The CDR3 bases are TGTGCCAGCAGCCTGCCGGGACAGGGGCTTGAAAAACTGTTTTTT.

CDR3: CSASARQVRGNNSPLHF. The CDR3 bases are TGCAGTGCTAGTGCAAGACAGGTTAGGGGGAATAATTCACCCCTCCACTTT. V gene TRBV20-1 combines with J gene TRBJ1-6, with a possible D match to TRBD1 (6 bases). This CDR3 contains 17 residues. V was shortened by 3 bases and J by 5 bases, with 20 bases between the two germline ends. In germline, CDR1 is DFQATT, CDR2 SNEGSKA (reference sequence).

This chain uses TRBV7-2 with TRBJ2-2; 12 bases line up with TRBD2. Per germline, CDR1 SGHTA and CDR2 FQGNSA. The CDR3 extends over 16 amino acids. Losses at the gene ends were 5 bases for V and 6 bases for J; bases not matched to a gene: 7. The CDR3 nucleotides read TGTGCCAGCAGCACCCGGACTAGCGGGGTCCCCGGGGAGCTGTTTTTT. Protein sequence: CASSTRTSGVPGELFF. Together with reference TRBV7-2 and TRBJ2-2, the CDR3 gives the full variable domain: GAGVSQSPSNKVTEKGKDVELRCDPISGHTALYWYRQSLGQGLEFLIYFQGNSAPDKSGLPSDRFSAERTGGSVSTLTIQRTQQEDSAVYLCASSTRTSGVPGELFFGEGSRLTVL.

The rearrangement joins TRBV3-1 (or the pseudogene TRBV3-2) to TRBJ2-3; D perhaps matches TRBD2 (7 bases). Germline CDR1 reads LGHDT; CDR2 reads YNNKEL (reference sequence). This CDR3 contains 15 residues. Trimming removed 1 base from V and 3 bases from J, with 11 bases in between. The CDR3 sequence: CASSQGGGATDTQYF. The CDR3 DNA follows: TGTGCCAGCAGCCAAGGAGGGGGGGCGACAGATACGCAGTATTTT.

The chain recombines TRBV7-2 with TRBJ2-3; D may be TRBD1 (5 bases). CDR1 is SGHTA and CDR2 is FQGNSA in the germline V gene. Trimming removed 5 bases at V and 4 bases at J, with 13 bases between. CDR3 length: 14 amino acids. CDR3 in amino acids: CASSRGFGPDTQYF. The CDR3 nucleotides are TGTGCCAGCAGCAGGGGTTTCGGCCCAGATACGCAGTATTTT.

This clone was observed a single time. The chain recombines TRBV6-5 with TRBJ1-2, with 8 bases matching TRBD1. Unmatched junction bases numbered 5, after V lost 6 bases and J lost 5 bases. Germline CDR1 and CDR2: MNHEY and SVGAGI. The length of the CDR3 is 13 residues. In DNA, the CDR3 is TGTGCCAGCAGCGTGACAGGGGCGTATGGCTACACCTTC. It encodes CASSVTGAYGYTF.

V and J are TRBV12-5 and TRBJ2-6; D is perhaps TRBD2 (6 bases). Germline V gives CDR1 LGHNT, CDR2 FRNRAP. The CDR3 consists of 17 residues. Between the trimmed V and J ends, which lost 2 bases and 0 bases, there was a span of 11 bases. CDR3 coding DNA: TGTGCTAGTGGTTTGATCCCGGGGGACTCTGGGGCCAACGTCCTGACTTTC. Translated, it gives CASGLIPGDSGANVLTF.

The chain recombines TRBV28 with TRBJ1-1, with 7 bases fitting TRBD1. Trimming took 6 bases from V and 3 from J; bases not matched to a gene: 7. Germline loops: CDR1 MDHEN, CDR2 SYDVKM. This CDR3 has 14 residues. CDR3 DNA: TGTGCCAGCAGCCTCCCTACAGGGGACACTGAAGCTTTCTTT. This codes for CASSLPTGDTEAFF.

The rearrangement uses TRBV19 and TRBJ1-1; 9 positions agree with TRBD1. The CDR3 spans 16 residues. J was trimmed by 1 base and V by 2 bases; bases with no gene match: 5. The germline gives CDR1 LNHDA, CDR2 SQIVND (reference sequence). CDR3 DNA sequence: TGTGCCAGTAGTATATCGACAGGGGGAGGGAACACTGAAGCTTTCTTT. It codes for CASSISTGGGNTEAFF.

This clone was seen only once. This chain uses TRBV14 with TRBJ1-1; D gene uncertain. The CDR3 extends over 14 amino acids. Germline V lookup: CDR1 SGHDN, CDR2 FVKESK. The V gene lost 0 bases and the J gene lost 4 bases, with 9 bases spanning the gap. The CDR3 nucleotides read TGTGCCAGCAGCCAAGAGGGAGGGAGCACTGAAGCTTTCTTT. It specifies CASSQEGGSTEAFF.

As to this clone: The junction does not match germline at one end; this may be a read error. V gene TRBV28 combines with J gene TRBJ1-2; a weak D match, TRBD1 (5 bases). Per germline, CDR1 MDHEN and CDR2 SYDVKM. This CDR3 spans 11 amino acids. The CDR3 sequence: CASSLGRAGNF. CDR3 nucleotides: TGTGCCAGCAGTTTGGGCAGGGCTGGTAACTTC.

This clone was counted a few times. The chain links TRBV9 to TRBJ2-7; 9 bases fit TRBD1. Germline trimming cut 3 bases from V and 4 bases from J; bases unmatched to any gene: 5. CDR1 is SGDLS and CDR2 is YYNGEE in the germline V gene. The CDR3 covers 14 residues. The CDR3 DNA follows: TGTGCCAGCAGCGCAGGGGACAGGGTTTACGAGCAGTACTTC. It yields the protein CASSAGDRVYEQYF.

This chain joins TRBV10-3 and TRBJ2-1, with unresolved D. This CDR3 comprises 13 residues. V lost 0 bases and J 7 bases, leaving 7 bases between the germline ends. In germline, CDR1 is ENHRY, CDR2 SYGVKD. CDR3: CAISESNRNEQFF. The DNA of the CDR3 is TGTGCCATCAGTGAGTCGAACAGAAATGAGCAGTTCTTC.

Here the CDR3 DNA reads TGTGCCTGGAGTGTACAGGCTGACACTGAAGCTTTCTTT. This translates into CAWSVQADTEAFF. This rearrangement joins TRBV30 to TRBJ1-1; D might be TRBD1 (5 bases). The CDR3 is made up of 13 amino acids. V gave up 0 bases and J gave up 3 bases, with 8 bases separating them. Germline V gene lookup returns CDR1 GTSNPN and CDR2 SVGIG (reference sequence).

The genes are TRBV15 and TRBJ1-2; D is unresolved. Germline V gene sequence: CDR1 LNHNV, CDR2 YYDKDF (reference sequence). The CDR3 loop spans 14 amino acids. V was pared by 0 bases and J by 4 bases, with 9 bases between. CDR3 in DNA: TGTGCCACCAGCAGAGATCAGGCAGTCTATGGCTACACCTTC. It codes for CATSRDQAVYGYTF.

This chain joins TRBV5-1 and TRBJ2-3, with TRBD2 matching over 10 bases. The germline V gene encodes CDR1 SGHRS and CDR2 YFSETQ. J lost 1 base, V lost 2 bases, and 1 base had no gene match. The CDR3 runs 15 residues. The CDR3 here is CASSFTSGGTDTQYF. The CDR3 DNA reads as TGCGCCAGCAGCTTCACTAGCGGGGGCACAGATACGCAGTATTTT. The whole variable domain, filled in from reference TRBV5-1 and TRBJ2-3, reads KAGVTQTPRYLIKTRGQQVTLSCSPISGHRSVSWYQQTPGQGLQFLFEYFSETQRNKGNFPGRFSGRQFSNSRSEMNVSTLELGDSALYLCASSFTSGGTDTQYFGPGTRLTVL.

This chain connects TRBV4-1 to TRBJ1-1; 7 bases match TRBD1. The length of the CDR3 is 14 residues. CDR1 is MGHRA, CDR2 YSYEKL, per germline. The V segment lost 4 bases and the J segment 3 bases; nucleotides outside the gene matches: 5. Written as DNA, the CDR3 is TGCGCCAGCAGCCCCCGACAGGGTCACACTGAAGCTTTCTTT. Protein: CASSPRQGHTEAFF.